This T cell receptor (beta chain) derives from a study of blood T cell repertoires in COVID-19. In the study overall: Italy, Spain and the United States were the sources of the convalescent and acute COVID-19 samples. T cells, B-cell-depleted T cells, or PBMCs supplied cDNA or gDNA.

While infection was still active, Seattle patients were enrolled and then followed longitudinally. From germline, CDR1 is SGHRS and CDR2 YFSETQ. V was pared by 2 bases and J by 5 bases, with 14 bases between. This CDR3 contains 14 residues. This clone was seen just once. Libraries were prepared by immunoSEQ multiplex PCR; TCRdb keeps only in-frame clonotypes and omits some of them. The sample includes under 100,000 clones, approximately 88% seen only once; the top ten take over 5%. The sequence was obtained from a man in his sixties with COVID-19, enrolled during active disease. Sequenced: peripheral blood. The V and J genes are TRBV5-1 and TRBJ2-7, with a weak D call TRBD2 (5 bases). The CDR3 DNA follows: TGCGCCAGCAGCTTCGAGGTCCCCGGGGACGAGCAGTACTTC. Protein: CASSFEVPGDEQYF.